This T cell receptor (beta chain) was observed in a study of human T cells and chemical hapten exposure. TCRdb re-analysed the RACE reads in MiXCR, keeping a single row per CDR3 protein. The sample includes roughly 380,000 distinct CDR3 sequences, roughly 5% seen only once; the top ten take 2.6%. As for this clonotype: Its cognate antigen is unknown.

This CDR3 comprises 15 residues. CDR1 is SGHRS, CDR2 YFSETQ, per germline. V lost 3 bases to trimming and J lost 4 bases; unmatched junction nucleotides: 8. The time point here: pre-sensitization, week 0. Indicated treatment: therapeutic diphenylcyclopropenone sensitization with weekly scalp DPC. From whole blood left unfractionated, total RNA was extracted. General study findings and limits: Alopecia in the donors means their immune response may deviate from healthy people's.

The sample consisted of whole blood, taken in connection with sensitization to the hapten diphenylcyclopropenone (DPC). J is TRBJ2-3 and V is TRBV5-1, with TRBD2 identical over 7 bases. The TCR originated in a woman between 50 and 59 years old with alopecia areata. Some clones in this sample may be carry-over from other donors' samples. The CDR3 DNA reads TGCGCCAGCAGCTCCGCCCCACGGGGGGCAGATACGCAGTATTTT. This gives the protein CASSSAPRGADTQYF.